This is a list of T cell receptor beta chains from one sample in a study of early T cells in non-severe SARS-CoV-2 infection. From the 5' RACE reads, TCRdb called clonotypes with MiXCR, one entry per CDR3 protein. This table holds fewer than 100,000 distinct CDR3 sequences, 11% found once. Sample: whole blood. The receptor set was obtained from an adult who was a healthcare worker with PCR-confirmed SARS-CoV-2 infection or an uninfected control (not recorded which). CDR3s include the opening cysteine and the closing phenylalanine or tryptophan. D genes are given only for firm matches. Size values are once, few and many counts, or a class for expanded clones, and some rows have none.

d_gene: TRBD2
j_gene: TRBJ2-5
v_gene: TRBV6-2/TRBV6-3
abundance: many
CDR3aa: CASSFWTSQETQYF
CDR3nt: TGTGCCAGCAGTTTTTGGACTAGCCAAGAGACCCAGTACTTC

d_gene: .
j_gene: TRBJ1-3
v_gene: TRBV11-2
abundance: many
CDR3aa: CASSLGSSGTLSGNTIYF
CDR3nt: TGTGCCAGCAGCTTAGGGAGTTCCGGGACGCTCTCTGGAAACACCATATATTTT

d_gene: TRBD1
j_gene: TRBJ1-2
v_gene: TRBV27
abundance: .
CDR3aa: CASRTGAHGYTF
CDR3nt: TGTGCCAGTCGGACAGGGGCCCATGGCTACACCTTC

d_gene: TRBD1
j_gene: TRBJ1-1
v_gene: TRBV30
abundance: many
CDR3aa: CAWSGDRGDTEAFF
CDR3nt: TGTGCCTGGAGTGGGGACAGGGGGGACACTGAAGCTTTCTTT

d_gene: .
j_gene: TRBJ1-6
v_gene: TRBV18
abundance: many
CDR3aa: CASSLDGYNSPLHF
CDR3nt: TGTGCCAGCTCACTCGACGGATATAATTCACCCCTCCACTTT

d_gene: .
j_gene: TRBJ2-3
v_gene: TRBV12-3/TRBV12-4
abundance: .
CDR3aa: CASKITDTQYF
CDR3nt: TGTGCCAGCAAGATAACAGATACGCAGTATTTT

d_gene: .
j_gene: TRBJ2-7
v_gene: TRBV30
abundance: few
CDR3aa: CAWSSSYEQYF
CDR3nt: TGTGCCTGGAGCAGCTCCTACGAGCAGTACTTC

d_gene: .
j_gene: TRBJ1-5
v_gene: TRBV29-1
abundance: few
CDR3aa: CSVADSNQPQHF
CDR3nt: TGCAGCGTTGCGGATAGCAATCAGCCCCAGCATTTT

d_gene: TRBD1
j_gene: TRBJ2-7
v_gene: TRBV4-2
abundance: many
CDR3aa: CASSQEGWDRGAYEQYF
CDR3nt: TGTGCCAGCAGCCAAGAAGGGTGGGACAGGGGGGCCTACGAGCAGTACTTC

d_gene: TRBD1
j_gene: TRBJ1-1
v_gene: TRBV29-1
abundance: many
CDR3aa: CSGEQGAVAFF
CDR3nt: TGCAGCGGAGAGCAGGGGGCCGTAGCTTTCTTT

d_gene: TRBD1
j_gene: TRBJ2-4
v_gene: TRBV5-1
abundance: many
CDR3aa: CASSLREGGPKNIQYF
CDR3nt: TGCGCCAGCAGCTTGAGAGAAGGGGGCCCCAAAAACATTCAGTACTTC

d_gene: .
j_gene: TRBJ2-1
v_gene: TRBV7-2
abundance: many
CDR3aa: CASSPISRRDEQFF
CDR3nt: TGTGCCAGCAGCCCCATCTCGCGGAGGGATGAGCAGTTCTTC

d_gene: .
j_gene: TRBJ2-3
v_gene: TRBV5-1
abundance: many
CDR3aa: CASSLGRGLSTDTQYF
CDR3nt: TGCGCCAGCAGCTTGGGCAGGGGTCTCTCCACAGATACGCAGTATTTT

d_gene: TRBD1
j_gene: TRBJ2-2
v_gene: TRBV2
abundance: few
CDR3aa: CASSGTDRLNTGELFF
CDR3nt: TGTGCCAGCAGCGGGACAGACCGTCTTAACACCGGGGAGCTGTTTTTT

d_gene: .
j_gene: TRBJ1-2
v_gene: TRBV5-1
abundance: .
CDR3aa: CASSSSGAVNYGYTF
CDR3nt: TGCGCCAGCAGCTCTTCAGGGGCCGTTAACTATGGCTACACCTTC

d_gene: TRBD1
j_gene: TRBJ2-7
v_gene: TRBV20-1
abundance: .
CDR3aa: CSARGSRDSSYEQYF
CDR3nt: TGCAGTGCTAGAGGAAGCCGGGACAGCTCCTACGAGCAGTACTTC

d_gene: .
j_gene: TRBJ1-1
v_gene: TRBV27
abundance: many
CDR3aa: CASSPRYTPEAFF
CDR3nt: TGTGCCAGCAGTCCCCGTTATACCCCTGAAGCTTTCTTT

d_gene: .
j_gene: TRBJ2-7
v_gene: TRBV5-1
abundance: .
CDR3aa: CASSPDTTTDEQYF
CDR3nt: TGCGCCAGCAGCCCGGACACCACCACGGACGAGCAGTACTTC

d_gene: .
j_gene: TRBJ2-1
v_gene: TRBV20-1
abundance: few
CDR3aa: CSARVPSAGAGNEQFF
CDR3nt: TGCAGTGCTAGAGTCCCCTCGGCGGGGGCGGGAAATGAGCAGTTCTTC

d_gene: .
j_gene: TRBJ2-1
v_gene: TRBV19
abundance: .
CDR3aa: CASSIDRGFSYNEQFF
CDR3nt: TGTGCCAGTAGTATAGATCGTGGGTTCTCCTACAATGAGCAGTTCTTC

d_gene: .
j_gene: TRBJ1-1
v_gene: TRBV6-5
abundance: few
CDR3aa: CASSYSYKARTEAFF
CDR3nt: TGTGCCAGCAGTTACTCGTATAAGGCGCGCACTGAAGCTTTCTTT

d_gene: .
j_gene: TRBJ2-5
v_gene: TRBV12-3/TRBV12-4
abundance: few
CDR3aa: CASTRAVRVQETQYF
CDR3nt: TGTGCCAGCACCCGGGCAGTTAGGGTGCAAGAGACCCAGTACTTC

d_gene: .
j_gene: TRBJ2-2
v_gene: TRBV4-2
abundance: many
CDR3aa: CASSQDKVNTGELFF
CDR3nt: TGTGCCAGCAGCCAAGATAAGGTGAACACCGGGGAGCTGTTTTTT

d_gene: .
j_gene: TRBJ1-2
v_gene: TRBV11-1
abundance: few
CDR3aa: CASSLAPHRWKDGYTF
CDR3nt: TGTGCCAGCAGCTTAGCGCCCCACAGGTGGAAAGATGGCTACACCTTC

d_gene: TRBD2
j_gene: TRBJ2-7
v_gene: TRBV2
abundance: many
CDR3aa: CASGGDTYEQYF
CDR3nt: TGTGCCAGCGGGGGGGATACCTACGAGCAGTACTTC

d_gene: .
j_gene: TRBJ1-6
v_gene: TRBV14
abundance: few
CDR3aa: CASSWSGTRSYNSPLHF
CDR3nt: TGTGCCAGCAGCTGGTCCGGGACCCGCTCCTATAATTCACCCCTCCACTTT

d_gene: TRBD2
j_gene: TRBJ2-7
v_gene: TRBV11-2
abundance: few
CDR3aa: CASSSRDRGVQYF
CDR3nt: TGTGCCAGCAGTTCCCGGGATCGGGGGGTGCAGTACTTC

d_gene: TRBD1
j_gene: TRBJ2-1
v_gene: TRBV7-3
abundance: .
CDR3aa: CASGTGSNEQFF
CDR3nt: TGTGCCAGTGGGACAGGGAGCAATGAGCAGTTCTTC

d_gene: .
j_gene: TRBJ2-3
v_gene: TRBV5-6
abundance: few
CDR3aa: CASSLGTTTDTQYF
CDR3nt: TGTGCCAGCAGCTTGGGGACTACCACAGATACGCAGTATTTT

d_gene: .
j_gene: TRBJ2-1
v_gene: TRBV7-2
abundance: .
CDR3aa: CASSSAGPPNEQFF
CDR3nt: TGTGCCAGCAGCTCCGCGGGCCCTCCTAATGAGCAGTTCTTC

d_gene: .
j_gene: TRBJ1-2
v_gene: TRBV5-6
abundance: few
CDR3aa: CASSLAWATYGYTF
CDR3nt: TGTGCCAGCAGCTTGGCGTGGGCCACCTATGGCTACACCTTC

d_gene: .
j_gene: TRBJ1-2
v_gene: TRBV5-1
abundance: .
CDR3aa: CASSTTGLDLYGYTF
CDR3nt: TGCGCCAGCAGCACCACAGGTCTAGACCTCTATGGCTACACCTTC

d_gene: TRBD1
j_gene: TRBJ1-1
v_gene: TRBV29-1
abundance: .
CDR3aa: CSVERQGGTEAFF
CDR3nt: TGCAGCGTTGAAAGACAGGGCGGCACTGAAGCTTTCTTT

d_gene: TRBD2
j_gene: TRBJ2-1
v_gene: TRBV10-3
abundance: .
CDR3aa: CAISGGGRSYNEQFF
CDR3nt: TGTGCCATCAGTGGGGGGGGACGGTCCTACAATGAGCAGTTCTTC

d_gene: .
j_gene: TRBJ2-1
v_gene: TRBV3-1
abundance: many
CDR3aa: CASSQDQGRYNEQFF
CDR3nt: TGTGCCAGCAGCCAAGATCAGGGAAGGTACAATGAGCAGTTCTTC

d_gene: .
j_gene: TRBJ2-4
v_gene: TRBV10-3
abundance: many
CDR3aa: CATWVGTPKGIQYF
CDR3nt: TGTGCCACCTGGGTAGGGACACCAAAGGGCATTCAGTACTTC

d_gene: TRBD1
j_gene: TRBJ1-2
v_gene: TRBV11-2
abundance: .
CDR3aa: CASSSLGPTGLSNYGYTF
CDR3nt: TGTGCCAGCAGCTCCCTCGGGCCGACAGGGCTCTCTAACTATGGCTACACCTTC

d_gene: .
j_gene: TRBJ1-2
v_gene: TRBV4-3
abundance: few
CDR3aa: CASSQERAVYGYTF
CDR3nt: TGCGCCAGCAGCCAAGAAAGGGCAGTCTATGGCTACACCTTC

d_gene: .
j_gene: TRBJ1-3
v_gene: TRBV2
abundance: .
CDR3aa: CASSEISGASGNTIYF
CDR3nt: TGTGCCAGCAGTGAGATATCAGGGGCCTCTGGAAACACCATATATTTT

d_gene: .
j_gene: TRBJ1-2
v_gene: TRBV19
abundance: many
CDR3aa: CASSIGALQTRGYTF
CDR3nt: TGTGCCAGTAGTATAGGAGCCTTACAGACCCGGGGCTACACCTTC

d_gene: .
j_gene: TRBJ2-2
v_gene: TRBV6-5
abundance: many
CDR3aa: CASSYSYTSYIWRLDTGELFF
CDR3nt: TGTGCCAGCAGTTACTCCTATACCTCTTATATTTGGCGGCTTGACACCGGGGAGCTGTTTTTT

d_gene: .
j_gene: TRBJ2-7
v_gene: TRBV29-1
abundance: few
CDR3aa: CSVGSKSYEQYF
CDR3nt: TGCAGCGTTGGCAGCAAATCCTACGAGCAGTACTTC

d_gene: .
j_gene: TRBJ1-2
v_gene: TRBV18
abundance: few
CDR3aa: CASSPPGTQGNGYTF
CDR3nt: TGTGCCAGCTCACCACCGGGCACACAGGGAAATGGCTACACCTTC

d_gene: .
j_gene: TRBJ1-1
v_gene: TRBV6-5
abundance: few
CDR3aa: CASRRRGTEAFF
CDR3nt: TGTGCCAGCAGGAGACGGGGCACTGAAGCTTTCTTT

d_gene: .
j_gene: TRBJ2-2
v_gene: TRBV7-9
abundance: many
CDR3aa: CASSPESTGELFF
CDR3nt: TGTGCCAGCAGCCCGGAGAGCACCGGGGAGCTGTTTTTT

d_gene: TRBD2
j_gene: TRBJ2-3
v_gene: TRBV4-2
abundance: many
CDR3aa: CASSQNLAGDGTDTQYF
CDR3nt: TGTGCCAGCAGCCAAAATCTAGCGGGGGACGGCACAGATACGCAGTATTTT

d_gene: .
j_gene: TRBJ1-6
v_gene: TRBV3-1
abundance: many
CDR3aa: CASSQGHGNSPLHF
CDR3nt: TGTGCCAGCAGCCAGGGACACGGGAATTCACCCCTCCACTTT

d_gene: .
j_gene: TRBJ1-4
v_gene: TRBV5-4
abundance: many
CDR3aa: CASSYQGFNKKLFF
CDR3nt: TGTGCCAGCAGCTACCAGGGCTTTAATAAAAAACTGTTTTTT

d_gene: TRBD1
j_gene: TRBJ1-5
v_gene: TRBV19
abundance: many
CDR3aa: CASSVQGNNQPQHF
CDR3nt: TGTGCCAGTAGTGTACAGGGGAACAATCAGCCCCAGCATTTT

d_gene: .
j_gene: TRBJ2-1
v_gene: TRBV6-2/TRBV6-3
abundance: .
CDR3aa: CASTPRTAPYNEQFF
CDR3nt: TGTGCCAGCACCCCCCGGACTGCTCCCTACAATGAGCAGTTCTTC

d_gene: TRBD1
j_gene: TRBJ1-1
v_gene: TRBV6-2/TRBV6-3
abundance: .
CDR3aa: CASSYGLFRKTGYEAFF
CDR3nt: TGTGCCAGCAGTTACGGTCTTTTCAGAAAGACAGGGTATGAAGCTTTCTTT

d_gene: .
j_gene: TRBJ2-5
v_gene: TRBV20-1
abundance: many
CDR3aa: CSARDKPGVVQETQYF
CDR3nt: TGCAGTGCTAGAGATAAGCCAGGGGTAGTACAAGAGACCCAGTACTTC

d_gene: TRBD2
j_gene: TRBJ2-7
v_gene: TRBV20-1
abundance: few
CDR3aa: CSAVVRGGSYEQYF
CDR3nt: TGCAGTGCAGTGGTTCGGGGGGGATCCTACGAGCAGTACTTC

d_gene: .
j_gene: TRBJ1-1
v_gene: TRBV29-1
abundance: few
CDR3aa: CSVAGTLNTEAFF
CDR3nt: TGCAGCGTTGCTGGGACCCTGAACACTGAAGCTTTCTTT

d_gene: .
j_gene: TRBJ1-3
v_gene: TRBV21-1
abundance: many
CDR3aa: CASSKVERTDGNTIYF
CDR3nt: TGTGCCAGCAGCAAAGTTGAAAGGACGGACGGAAACACCATATATTTT

d_gene: .
j_gene: TRBJ1-4
v_gene: TRBV7-9
abundance: few
CDR3aa: CASSSQAATNEKLFF
CDR3nt: TGTGCCAGCAGCTCCCAGGCGGCAACTAATGAAAAACTGTTTTTT

d_gene: .
j_gene: TRBJ1-1
v_gene: TRBV12-3/TRBV12-4
abundance: .
CDR3aa: CASTPRGQNTEAFF
CDR3nt: TGTGCCAGCACCCCGCGGGGCCAGAACACTGAAGCTTTCTTT